Listed here is a single T cell receptor (beta chain). The antigen remains undetermined. Excluded were patients having autoimmune disease history or systemic immunosuppression. The CDR3 is 15 residues long. Trimming took off 6 bases at V and 0 bases at J, with 15 bases between the two ends. Germline lookup yields CDR1 SNHLY and CDR2 FYNNEI. This table comes from immunoSEQ multiplex PCR, and its TCRdb copy is limited to in-frame clones, with some not included. Of more than 70,000 clones in the sample, around 85% were seen once. The entry originates in a study of OX40 agonist ivuxolimab in advanced cancers. Study background: Patients receiving dose escalation had hepatocellular carcinoma, melanoma, renal cell or head and neck cancer.

Study-wide points: In general, CD8+ T cells held more expanded clones than CD4+ did, on average. Which antigen the expanded peripheral T cells recognized is unknown.

The rearrangement links TRBV2 to TRBJ2-7; D unresolved. The clonotype was recovered from an adult with an advanced solid tumor such as melanoma, head and neck, liver or kidney cancer. The specimen was CD4+ or CD8+ T cells sorted from blood, collected in a trial of the OX40 agonist ivuxolimab. CDR3 coding DNA: TGTGCCAGCAGCCTCCGTTTGGGAAGCTCCTACGAGCAGTACTTC. Its translation: CASSLRLGSSYEQYF.